Sequencing of this T cell receptor beta chain was carried out in a study of identical twins listed by TCRdb under 2016. Turning to the overall study: To test whether fetal clonotypes persist, this study deep-sequenced TCR alpha and beta repertoires from monozygotic twins, from unrelated adults of various ages, and from cord blood. Replicate twin experiments were performed at different times using different library preparation protocols to rule out contamination. The research as a whole found: Abundant cord blood beta clonotypes had fewer insertions, young adult naive repertoires showed a similar but weaker trend, and memory repertoires showed no such trend. Recombination models systematically underestimated out-of-frame TCR alpha sharing in monozygotic twins but agreed with sharing between unrelated individuals. Compared with coincidental sharing between unrelated individuals, out-of-frame TCR alpha sequences shared between twins had an excess of sequences with low generation probability. Because the same donors could not be followed over many years, the conclusions depended on cross-sectional statistical analysis. Invariant T cells such as MAIT and iNKT could partly confound zero-insertion analyses, although diverse VJ usage argued against such confounding for most clonotypes. The excess sharing between twins in beta out-of-frame sequences was weaker because fewer shared sequences reduced the signal-to-noise ratio.

Library preparation used 5' RACE. TCRdb names Illumina HiSeq 2000 as the instrument used. Template switching introduced a universal primer binding site; the final cDNA contained a unique molecular identifier, enabling accurate counting of TCR cDNA molecules. Specific primers in the conserved constant-segment region were used to synthesize first-strand cDNA for TCR alpha and beta chains. Each cDNA library was double barcoded, with a SMART-Mk sample barcode plus Illumina barcodes, to control for contamination. TruSeq adapter sequences and Illumina sample barcodes were added in two successive PCR steps. Sequencing of the TCR alpha and beta cDNA libraries was done on the Illumina HiSeq platform using custom primers. Per the source publication's procedure: MiGEC was used to process raw reads and extract unique molecular identifiers, and MiXCR was used to find CDR3 positions. For each individual, recombination models were inferred using an EM algorithm with the repgenHMM and IGoR tools. The analysis of shared clonotypes was done with the tcR package in R, with sharing normalized by the product of cloneset sizes. Out-of-frame nonproductive sequences were analyzed to study raw recombination free of thymic and clonal selection effects. TCRdb took the public reads, trimmed them with fastp at Q25, ran MiXCR for clone calling and kept in-frame beta chains. CDR3 protein duplicates are merged, each entry listing the most common genes and DNA. TCRdb's processing, not the authors', yielded these V and J calls. For this sample there are 450,000 to 600,000 distinct CDR3 sequences; 20% to 25% appear just once. Approximately 0.5% of the sample goes to the ten largest clones.

This clonotype was seen a handful of times. The antigen it recognizes is unknown. No base qualities exist here, and no much larger clone lies one base off it. Per the germline V gene (reference sequence), LNHDA is the CDR1 and SQIVND is the CDR2. Germline trimming: 9 bases from V, 0 bases from J; junction bases outside gene matches: 7. From cysteine to phenylalanine, the CDR3 is 15 amino acids long. Only the CDR3 region is kept as DNA, spanning 45 bases read in frame from base 1. Every donor was a healthy Caucasian. Three pairs of female monozygotic twins, all aged roughly 18 to 29 years, were included in the twin cohort. Positive isolation kits from Invitrogen were used to isolate the CD4+ and CD8+ T cell populations. These data also featured in a second study, about yellow fever vaccine responses in identical twins. From the second report: According to the authors, in identical twins the way T cells responded to vaccination appeared partly convergent and partly personalized. In identical twins, the study followed T cell clones that responded to the vaccine with precision.

This sequence originates from a woman aged 18-29 years in good health. This chain is built from TRBV19 and TRBJ2-2; 7 bases in the middle match TRBD2. Input material: CD4+ T cells sorted from blood. The CDR3: CASTWTRPNTGELFF. The DNA is TGTGCCAGCACTTGGACTAGACCGAACACCGGGGAGCTGTTTTTT.